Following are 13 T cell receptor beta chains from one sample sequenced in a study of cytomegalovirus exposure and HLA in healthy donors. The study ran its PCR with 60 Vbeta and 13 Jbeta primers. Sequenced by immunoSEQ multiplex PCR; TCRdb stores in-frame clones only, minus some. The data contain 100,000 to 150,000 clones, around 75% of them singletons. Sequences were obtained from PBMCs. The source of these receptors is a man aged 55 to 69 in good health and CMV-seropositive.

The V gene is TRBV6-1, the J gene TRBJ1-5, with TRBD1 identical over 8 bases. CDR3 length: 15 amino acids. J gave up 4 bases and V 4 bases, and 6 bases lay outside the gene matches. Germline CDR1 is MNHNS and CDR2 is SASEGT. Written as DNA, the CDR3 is TGTGCCAGCAGTGGGCGGACAGGGAAAAATCAGCCCCAGCATTTT. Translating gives CASSGRTGKNQPQHF.

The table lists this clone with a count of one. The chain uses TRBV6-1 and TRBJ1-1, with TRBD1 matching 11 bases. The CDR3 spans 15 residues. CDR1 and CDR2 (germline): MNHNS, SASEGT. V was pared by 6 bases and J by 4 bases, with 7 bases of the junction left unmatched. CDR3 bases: TGTGCCAGCAGCGTTGAGGGACAGGGGGTCACTGAAGCTTTCTTT. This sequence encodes CASSVEGQGVTEAFF.

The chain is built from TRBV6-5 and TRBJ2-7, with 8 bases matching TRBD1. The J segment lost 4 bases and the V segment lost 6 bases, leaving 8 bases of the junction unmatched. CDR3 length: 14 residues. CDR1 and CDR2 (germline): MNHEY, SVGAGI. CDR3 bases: TGTGCCAGCAGGGAAGACAGGGGTGGGTACGAGCAGTACTTC. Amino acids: CASREDRGGYEQYF.

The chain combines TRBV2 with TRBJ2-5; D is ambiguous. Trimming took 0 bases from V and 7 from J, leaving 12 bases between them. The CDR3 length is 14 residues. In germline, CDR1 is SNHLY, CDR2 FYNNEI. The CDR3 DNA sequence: TGTGCCAGCAGTGAAGCGGATAGCCGAGGGACCCAGTACTTC. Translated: CASSEADSRGTQYF.

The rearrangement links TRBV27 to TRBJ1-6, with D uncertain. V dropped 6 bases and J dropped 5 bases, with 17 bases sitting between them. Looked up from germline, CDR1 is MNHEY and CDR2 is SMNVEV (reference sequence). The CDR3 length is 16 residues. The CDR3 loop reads CASSGPRGLHNSPLHF. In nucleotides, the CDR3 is TGTGCCAGCAGCGGGCCCCGAGGGTTGCATAATTCACCCCTCCACTTT.

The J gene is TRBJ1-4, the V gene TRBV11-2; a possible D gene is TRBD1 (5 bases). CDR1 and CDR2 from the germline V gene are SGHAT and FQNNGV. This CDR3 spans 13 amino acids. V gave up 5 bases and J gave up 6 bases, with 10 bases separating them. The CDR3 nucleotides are TGTGCCAGCAGCCAGCCAGGGTATGAAAAACTGTTTTTT. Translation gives CASSQPGYEKLFF.

The CDR3 region has the DNA TGTGCCAGCAGTGATACCGGGACAGGTTTTACTACGCAGTATTTT. Its translation is CASSDTGTGFTTQYF. This chain joins TRBV6-1 and TRBJ2-3; 8 bases line up with TRBD1. Unmatched junction bases numbered 10, after V lost 3 bases and J lost 8 bases. The CDR3 runs 15 residues. CDR1 and CDR2 from the germline V gene are MNHNS and SASEGT.

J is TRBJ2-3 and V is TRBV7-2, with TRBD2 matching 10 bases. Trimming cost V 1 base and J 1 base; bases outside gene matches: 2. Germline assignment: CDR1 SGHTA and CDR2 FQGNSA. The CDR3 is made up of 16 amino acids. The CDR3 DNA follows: TGTGCCAGCAGCTTAGGAACTAGCGGGGGCACAGATACGCAGTATTTT. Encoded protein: CASSLGTSGGTDTQYF.

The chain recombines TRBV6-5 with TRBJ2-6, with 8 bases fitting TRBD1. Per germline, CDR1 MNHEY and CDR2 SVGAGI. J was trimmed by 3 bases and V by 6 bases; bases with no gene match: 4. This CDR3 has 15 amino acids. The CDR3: CASSWDRFGANVLTF. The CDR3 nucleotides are TGTGCCAGCAGCTGGGACAGGTTTGGGGCCAACGTCCTGACTTTC.

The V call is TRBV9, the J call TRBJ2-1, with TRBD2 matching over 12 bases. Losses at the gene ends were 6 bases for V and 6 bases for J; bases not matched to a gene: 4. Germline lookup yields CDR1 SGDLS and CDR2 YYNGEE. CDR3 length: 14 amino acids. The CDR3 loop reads CASTPSGGGNEQFF. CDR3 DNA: TGTGCCAGCACCCCTAGCGGGGGGGGCAATGAGCAGTTCTTC.

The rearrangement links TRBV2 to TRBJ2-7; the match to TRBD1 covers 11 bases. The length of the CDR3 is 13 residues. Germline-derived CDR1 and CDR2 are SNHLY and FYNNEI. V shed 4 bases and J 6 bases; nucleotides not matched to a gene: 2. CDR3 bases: TGTGCCAGCAGTGGGGACAGGGGGTTCGAGCAGTACTTC. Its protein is CASSGDRGFEQYF.

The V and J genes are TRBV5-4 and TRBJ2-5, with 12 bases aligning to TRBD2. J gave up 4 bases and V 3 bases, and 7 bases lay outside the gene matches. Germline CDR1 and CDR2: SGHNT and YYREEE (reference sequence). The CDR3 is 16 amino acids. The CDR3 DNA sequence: TGTGCCAGCAGCTCCCCTAGCGGGGGGGCGTCAGAGACCCAGTACTTC. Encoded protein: CASSSPSGGASETQYF.

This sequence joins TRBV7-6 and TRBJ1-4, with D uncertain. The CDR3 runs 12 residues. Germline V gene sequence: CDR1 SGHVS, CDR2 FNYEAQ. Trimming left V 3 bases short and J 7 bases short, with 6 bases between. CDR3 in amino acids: CASSFPLEKLFF. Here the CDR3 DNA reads TGTGCCAGCAGCTTCCCCCTTGAAAAACTGTTTTTT.